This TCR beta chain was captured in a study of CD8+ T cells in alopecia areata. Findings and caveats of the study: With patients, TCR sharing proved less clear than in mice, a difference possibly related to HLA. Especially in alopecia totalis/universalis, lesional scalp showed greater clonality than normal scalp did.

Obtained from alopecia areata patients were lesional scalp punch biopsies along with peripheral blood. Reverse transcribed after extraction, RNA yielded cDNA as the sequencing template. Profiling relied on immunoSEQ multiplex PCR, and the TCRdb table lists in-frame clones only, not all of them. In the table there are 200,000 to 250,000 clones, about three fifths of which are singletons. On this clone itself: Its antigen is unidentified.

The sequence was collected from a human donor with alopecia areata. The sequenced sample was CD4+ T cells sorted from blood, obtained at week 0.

The CDR3 DNA is TGTGCCAGCAGTGAAGGACCCTTAACAGATACGCAGTATTTT. It yields the protein CASSEGPLTDTQYF. This rearrangement joins TRBV6-1 to TRBJ2-3, with no clear D. V shed 1 base and J shed 3 bases, with 8 bases lying between them. This CDR3 is built from 14 residues. CDR1 and CDR2 (germline): MNHNS, SASEGT.